This record concerns one T cell receptor beta chain sequence. The V gene's germline CDR1 is MNHEY and CDR2 SVGAGI. Trimming removed 5 bases at V and 9 bases at J, with 11 bases between. The CDR3 runs 12 residues. These data belong to a study of blood T cell repertoires in COVID-19. Study as a whole: Sites across the United States, Italy and Spain contributed samples from acute and convalescent COVID-19.

Allocation to cohorts depended on clinical history reported by the participants. In the original analysis: Amplification of reference gene primers provided the estimated nucleated cell counts. Here immunoSEQ multiplex PCR was the method, and the copy in TCRdb shows in-frame clones only, minus some. D and trimming were read from the DNA, whereas the V and J calls and clone size are those reported in that table. This sample has 300,000 to 400,000 clones, with 80% to 90% found just once. This clonotype was sampled from a man aged 18 to 29 who had recovered from COVID-19. V gene TRBV6-5 combines with J gene TRBJ2-1; TRBD1 is a possible D gene (6 bases). The specimen was PBMCs or T cells enriched from blood (not recorded which). CDR3 in DNA: TGTGCCAGCAGTCCCAACAGGGTTGAGCAGTTCTTC. This codes for CASSPNRVEQFF.